Given below is one T cell receptor (beta chain) in context. The data were obtained in a study of technical replicates of blood from a handful of donors. Data came from immunoSEQ multiplex PCR; TCRdb stores just in-frame clones and leaves some out. The data show 91,000 or so clones, around 96% seen once. Sequenced: T cells isolated from PBMCs. The TCR sequence derives from a human donor in good health.

Here the CDR3 DNA reads TGTGCCACCAGCAGAGATCTGGCGGCCTCCTACGAGCAGTACTTC. Its translation is CATSRDLAASYEQYF. The chain has TRBV15 and TRBJ2-7; no clear D. The germline V and J ends were trimmed by 0 bases and 0 bases, with 9 bases remaining between them. Germline CDR1 is LNHNV and CDR2 is YYDKDF (reference sequence). The CDR3 runs to 15 residues.